The rows below give T cell receptor beta chains drawn from one sample of a study of CD8+ T cells in alopecia areata. The data were produced by immunoSEQ multiplex PCR, yet TCRdb's version contains in-frame clones alone and is incomplete. The sample holds roughly 120,000 clones, 53% seen once. Sequenced here: CD4+ T cells sorted from blood, sampled at week 4, from a patient treated with tofacitinib. The receptor source for this set is a human donor with alopecia areata. CDR3s include the opening cysteine and the closing phenylalanine or tryptophan. Fields, in order: J gene, V gene, clone size, D gene, CDR3 protein, CDR3 DNA. The D gene is left open where the match is weak. Clone size is given for some rows only: seen once, a few or many times, or a class if the clone is expanded.

j_gene: TRBJ1-1
v_gene: TRBV7-8
abundance: -
d_gene: -
CDR3aa: CASSGQPNTEAFF
CDR3nt: TGTGCCAGCAGCGGACAGCCGAACACTGAAGCTTTCTTT

j_gene: TRBJ2-3
v_gene: TRBV29-1
abundance: -
d_gene: TRBD2
CDR3aa: CSVDTSGAAATQYF
CDR3nt: TGCAGCGTTGACACTAGCGGGGCCGCCGCTACGCAGTATTTT

j_gene: TRBJ2-1
v_gene: TRBV18
abundance: once
d_gene: -
CDR3aa: CASSPRGPPDEQFF
CDR3nt: TGTGCCAGCTCACCAAGGGGCCCCCCGGATGAGCAGTTCTTC

j_gene: TRBJ2-6
v_gene: TRBV4-1
abundance: few
d_gene: -
CDR3aa: CASSQDVDRLHNVLTF
CDR3nt: TGCGCCAGCAGCCAAGATGTTGACCGGCTTCACAACGTCCTGACTTTC

j_gene: TRBJ2-1
v_gene: TRBV25-1
abundance: many
d_gene: -
CDR3aa: CASSELGRFNEQFF
CDR3nt: TGTGCCAGCAGTGAATTGGGACGGTTCAATGAGCAGTTCTTC

j_gene: TRBJ2-3
v_gene: TRBV20-1
abundance: -
d_gene: -
CDR3aa: CSALKLAQYF
CDR3nt: TGCAGTGCTCTTAAGTTGGCACAGTATTTT

j_gene: TRBJ2-1
v_gene: TRBV19
abundance: medium-sized
d_gene: TRBD2
CDR3aa: CASSIGTSVNNEQFF
CDR3nt: TGTGCCAGTAGTATTGGGACTAGCGTTAACAATGAGCAGTTCTTC

j_gene: TRBJ2-5
v_gene: TRBV25-1
abundance: -
d_gene: -
CDR3aa: CASSETPPRTQYF
CDR3nt: TGTGCCAGCAGTGAAACCCCACCGCGGACCCAGTACTTC

j_gene: TRBJ2-2
v_gene: TRBV11-2
abundance: -
d_gene: TRBD1
CDR3aa: CASSRGQGARELFF
CDR3nt: TGTGCCAGCAGCCGGGGACAGGGGGCCCGGGAGCTGTTTTTT

j_gene: TRBJ2-1
v_gene: TRBV30
abundance: -
d_gene: -
CDR3aa: CAWDLRNEQFF
CDR3nt: TGTGCCTGGGACCTCCGAAATGAGCAGTTCTTC

j_gene: TRBJ1-5
v_gene: TRBV6-1
abundance: -
d_gene: -
CDR3aa: CASTRDRSNQPQHF
CDR3nt: TGTGCCAGCACTAGGGATAGAAGCAATCAGCCCCAGCATTTT

j_gene: TRBJ2-5
v_gene: TRBV7-9
abundance: -
d_gene: -
CDR3aa: CAISQETQYF
CDR3nt: TGTGCCATTTCACAAGAGACCCAGTACTTC

j_gene: TRBJ2-1
v_gene: TRBV9
abundance: few
d_gene: TRBD1
CDR3aa: CASRPGQGLYNEQFF
CDR3nt: TGTGCCAGCAGACCGGGACAGGGCTTATACAATGAGCAGTTCTTC